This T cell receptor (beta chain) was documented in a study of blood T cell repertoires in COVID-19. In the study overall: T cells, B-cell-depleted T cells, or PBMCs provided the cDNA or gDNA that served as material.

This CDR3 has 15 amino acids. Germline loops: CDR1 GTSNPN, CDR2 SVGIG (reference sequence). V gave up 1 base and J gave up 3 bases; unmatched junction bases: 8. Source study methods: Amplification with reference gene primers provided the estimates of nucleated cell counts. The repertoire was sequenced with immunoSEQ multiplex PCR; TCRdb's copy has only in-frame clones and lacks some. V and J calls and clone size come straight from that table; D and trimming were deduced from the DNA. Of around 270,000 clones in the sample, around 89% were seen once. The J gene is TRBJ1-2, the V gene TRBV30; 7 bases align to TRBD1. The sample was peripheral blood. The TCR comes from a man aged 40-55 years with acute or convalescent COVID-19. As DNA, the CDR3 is TGTGCCTGGAGTGCCGTTCCGACAGGGCACTATGGCTACACCTTC. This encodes CAWSAVPTGHYGYTF.